This T cell receptor (beta chain) derives from a study of cytotoxic CD8 clonotypes in ibrutinib-treated CLL. Clones were sequenced by immunoSEQ multiplex PCR, and TCRdb holds only the in-frame ones, with some missing. This table has about 300,000 clones, more than 70% appearing once. This clone was counted only a few times. Material: PBMCs, obtained at disease progression, from a patient treated with ibrutinib. The receptor was isolated from a human donor with chronic lymphocytic leukemia.

CDR3 sequence reads: CASSFRVDGRHGYTF. For the CDR3, the DNA is TGTGCCAGCAGCTTCAGGGTAGACGGGAGGCATGGCTACACCTTC. The chain uses TRBV7-2 and TRBJ1-2, with TRBD1 as a possible D gene (5 bases). Trimming left V 3 bases short and J 6 bases short, with 17 bases between. The CDR3 consists of 15 residues. Germline V CDR1 and CDR2: SGHTA, FQGNSA.